This T cell receptor (beta chain) was retrieved from a study of blood T cell repertoires in COVID-19. Cohorts were based on clinical histories the participants reported. The sample holds one count of this clone. CDR1 is SGHAT, CDR2 FQNNGV, per germline. Trimming at V came to 5 bases and at J to 6 bases, leaving 6 bases not matched to a gene. This CDR3 is built from 14 residues. Clones were read by immunoSEQ multiplex PCR, and TCRdb kept only the in-frame ones, dropping some. The table lists 150,000 to 200,000 clones, about four fifths of them singletons. Sequencing was carried out using PBMCs or T cells enriched from blood (not recorded which). This clonotype was sampled from a woman aged 60-75 years who had recovered from COVID-19. V is TRBV11-2 and J is TRBJ1-4; 7 bases map to TRBD1. In DNA form, the CDR3 reads TGTGCCAGCAGCCCCCGGACAGGCCATGAAAAACTGTTTTTT. It translates to CASSPRTGHEKLFF.